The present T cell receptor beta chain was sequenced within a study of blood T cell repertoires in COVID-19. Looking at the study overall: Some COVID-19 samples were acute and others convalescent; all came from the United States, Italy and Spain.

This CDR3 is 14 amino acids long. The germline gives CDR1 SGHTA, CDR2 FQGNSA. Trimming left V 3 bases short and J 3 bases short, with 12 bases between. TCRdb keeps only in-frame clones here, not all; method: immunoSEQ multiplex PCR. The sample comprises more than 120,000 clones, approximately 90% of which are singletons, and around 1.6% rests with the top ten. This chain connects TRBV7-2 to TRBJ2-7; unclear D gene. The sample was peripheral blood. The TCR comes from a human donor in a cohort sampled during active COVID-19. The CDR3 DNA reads TGTGCCAGCAGCTTGATGGCGCGGAACTACGAGCAGTACTTC. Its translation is CASSLMARNYEQYF.